A single sample is the source of the 31 T cell receptor beta chains below, sequenced in a study of cytotoxic CD8 clonotypes in ibrutinib-treated CLL. Method: immunoSEQ multiplex PCR; TCRdb's copy keeps in-frame clones and lacks some. The sample carries about 160,000 clones, less than 85% recorded once. The starting material was PBMCs, obtained after 24 months of ibrutinib treatment. The receptors stem from a human donor with chronic lymphocytic leukemia.

This clone has just a few counts. CDR3 coding DNA: TGTGCCTGGAGTCTCCTTGGGAGTCGGAGTGAAAAACTGTTTTTT. Residues: CAWSLLGSRSEKLFF. The chain has TRBV30 and TRBJ1-4; the D is unclear. Deletions cut 2 bases from V and 7 bases from J, with 17 bases between. CDR3 size: 15 residues. From germline, CDR1 is GTSNPN and CDR2 SVGIG (reference sequence). Using reference TRBV30 and TRBJ1-4 for the parts outside the CDR3, the full variable domain is SQTIHQWPATLVQPVGSPLSLECTVEGTSNPNLYWYRQAAGRGLQLLFYSVGIGQISSEVPQNLSASRPQDRQFILSSKKLLLSDSGFYLCAWSLLGSRSEKLFFGSGTQLSVL.

This sequence joins TRBV30 and TRBJ1-2; no clear D. The CDR3 has 14 amino acids. Germline CDR1 reads GTSNPN; CDR2 reads SVGIG (reference sequence). Trimming stripped 0 bases from V and 6 bases from J, with 14 bases between. In DNA, the CDR3 is TGTGCCTGGAGTGTACTCGGCGAGGCGGATGGCTACACCTTC. Its protein product is CAWSVLGEADGYTF.

The genes are TRBV6-5 and TRBJ2-1, with 11 bases matching TRBD2. CDR3 size: 15 residues. With V trimmed by 4 bases and J by 5 bases, 4 bases remained unmatched. CDR1 and CDR2 from the germline V gene are MNHEY and SVGAGI. The CDR3 nucleotides read TGTGCCAGCAGTTCAACTAGCGGGAGAAACAATGAGCAGTTCTTC. Translation gives CASSSTSGRNNEQFF.

The V and J genes are TRBV27 and TRBJ2-3; D is unresolved. CDR3 length equals 13 residues. Trimming left V 5 bases short and J 7 bases short, with 13 bases between. The germline gives CDR1 MNHEY, CDR2 SMNVEV (reference sequence). CDR3 region: CASSVSEAHTQYF. The CDR3 nucleotides are TGTGCCAGCAGTGTCTCTGAAGCTCATACGCAGTATTTT.

This chain connects TRBV19 to TRBJ2-1; D remains ambiguous. V was clipped by 3 bases and J by 0 bases, with 6 bases between them. CDR3 length: 14 residues. The germline CDR1 and CDR2 sequences are LNHDA and SQIVND (reference sequence). CDR3 DNA sequence: TGTGCCAGTAGTATCCTTCGCTCCTACAATGAGCAGTTCTTC. It translates to CASSILRSYNEQFF.

The CDR3 sequence: CAWGRRTSGGGHEQFF. CDR3 DNA: TGTGCCTGGGGAAGGCGGACTAGCGGGGGGGGACATGAGCAGTTCTTC. The chain carries TRBV30 and TRBJ2-1; 15 positions match TRBD2. The CDR3 length is 16 residues. Per germline, CDR1 GTSNPN and CDR2 SVGIG (reference sequence). V shed 5 bases and J 8 bases; nucleotides not matched to a gene: 10.

The rearrangement joins TRBV9 to TRBJ1-1, with a tentative D call TRBD1 (6 bases). The CDR3 has 16 amino acids. The V gene lost 4 bases and the J gene lost 1 base, with 17 bases spanning the gap. Germline CDR1 SGDLS, CDR2 YYNGEE. The CDR3 DNA reads as TGTGCCAGCAGCTCACAACTAGGGGGACAGAACACTGAAGCTTTCTTT. Translating it yields CASSSQLGGQNTEAFF.

The V and J genes are TRBV7-9 and TRBJ2-6; the D is unclear. Trimming left V 3 bases short and J 0 bases short, with 6 bases between. CDR3 length: 15 residues. CDR1 is SEHNR, CDR2 FQNEAQ, per germline (reference sequence). CDR3 sequence: CASSFMSSGANVLTF. The CDR3, as DNA: TGTGCCAGCAGCTTTATGAGCTCTGGGGCCAACGTCCTGACTTTC.

V usage is TRBV6-6 and J usage is TRBJ1-2; 8 bases line up with TRBD1. The length of the CDR3 is 15 residues. CDR1 is MNHNY, CDR2 SVGAGI, per germline (reference sequence). Losses at the gene ends were 5 bases for V and 4 bases for J; bases not matched to a gene: 9. In DNA form, the CDR3 reads TGTGCCAGCAGTACATGGACAGGGCGGGCCTATGGCTACACCTTC. Encoded protein: CASSTWTGRAYGYTF.

This clone has a single count. The chain carries TRBV4-2 and TRBJ2-5; tentatively, D is TRBD1 or TRBD2 (6 bases each). From germline, CDR1 is LGHNA and CDR2 YNFKEQ. V lost 4 bases, J lost 5 bases, and 17 bases lay in between. The CDR3 covers 15 residues. This chain's CDR3 is CASSRGAGTPETQYF. CDR3 coding DNA: TGTGCCAGCAGCCGGGGGGCGGGAACCCCTGAGACCCAGTACTTC.

This clone was observed a handful of times. The rearrangement joins TRBV19 to TRBJ1-2; no firm D call. The V and J ends lost 9 bases and 3 bases respectively, with 14 bases between them. CDR3 length: 13 residues. The germline V gene has CDR1 LNHDA and CDR2 SQIVND (reference sequence). The CDR3 spells CASDNPAHYGYTF. The CDR3 DNA reads as TGTGCCAGCGACAACCCCGCCCACTATGGCTACACCTTC.

J is TRBJ2-2 and V is TRBV7-8, with D possibly matching TRBD1 (6 bases). Germline V lookup: CDR1 SGHVS, CDR2 FQNEAQ. This CDR3 is built from 13 residues. V lost 3 bases and J lost 7, with 9 bases in between. The CDR3 region has the DNA TGTGCCAGCAGCTTTCCCAGGGGCGGGGAGCTGTTTTTT. Encoded protein: CASSFPRGGELFF.

The gene calls are TRBV29-1 and TRBJ1-2; 8 bases match TRBD1. Germline-derived CDR1 and CDR2 are SQVTM and ANQGSEA. V lost 5 bases to trimming and J lost 7 bases; unmatched junction nucleotides: 12. The CDR3 has 14 residues. CDR3 DNA: TGCAGCGTTCAAATCTCCGGACAGGGAGTTGGCTACACCTTC. Amino acids: CSVQISGQGVGYTF.

This chain links TRBV4-3 with TRBJ2-7; 10 bases line up with TRBD2. The germline CDR1 and CDR2 sequences are LGHNA and YSLEER. CDR3 size: 17 residues. V was pared by 4 bases and J by 5 bases, with 14 bases of the junction left unmatched. The CDR3 region is CASSLHFILAGINEQYF. The DNA of the CDR3 is TGCGCCAGCAGCCTCCATTTTATACTAGCGGGAATCAACGAGCAGTACTTC.

V and J are TRBV29-1 and TRBJ2-1; D is tentatively TRBD1 or TRBD2 (6 bases each). The CDR3 length is 13 residues. CDR1 and CDR2 (germline): SQVTM, ANQGSEA. The germline V and J ends were trimmed by 6 bases and 5 bases, with 14 bases remaining between them. This CDR3 reads CSVRGQANNEQFF. The DNA of the CDR3 is TGCAGCGTCCGGGGGCAGGCTAACAATGAGCAGTTCTTC.

CDR3 nucleotides: TGTGCCAGCAGCGTGGCGGGAGGGTTTGAGCAGTTCTTC. Its protein is CASSVAGGFEQFF. V is TRBV9 and J is TRBJ2-1; TRBD2 matches at 9 bases. Germline CDR1 SGDLS, CDR2 YYNGEE. The length of the CDR3 is 13 residues. V shed 2 bases, J shed 9 bases, and the junction held 3 bases outside the gene matches.

J is TRBJ2-7 and V is TRBV7-8, with TRBD1 as a possible D gene (5 bases). CDR3 length: 14 residues. Germline V gives CDR1 SGHVS, CDR2 FQNEAQ. Trimming took 5 bases from V and 7 from J, leaving 18 bases between them. The CDR3 sequence is CASSPSRTSQEQYF. CDR3 sequence (DNA): TGTGCCAGCAGCCCCAGTAGGACATCCCAAGAGCAGTACTTC.

This clone was counted between two and nine times. The rearrangement uses TRBV11-1 and TRBJ1-3; D possibly corresponds to TRBD1 (5 bases). Per the germline V gene, CDR1 is SGHAT and CDR2 is FQDESV (reference sequence). This CDR3 is 15 amino acids long. The V gene lost 5 bases and the J gene lost 0 bases, with 11 bases spanning the gap. This CDR3 reads CASSRQLYSGNTIYF. For the CDR3, the DNA is TGTGCCAGCAGCCGACAGTTATACTCTGGAAACACCATATATTTT.

The chain combines TRBV28 with TRBJ1-5; D is unclear. V was trimmed by 3 bases and J by 2 bases, leaving 14 bases between them. Germline CDR1 and CDR2: MDHEN and SYDVKM. The CDR3 totals 16 residues. DNA for the CDR3: TGTGCCAGCAGTTTTATCGTGGGAAGGCGCAATCAGCCCCAGCATTTT. It is translated as CASSFIVGRRNQPQHF.

The gene calls are TRBV7-9 and TRBJ2-7, with 7 nucleotides matching TRBD2. The V segment lost 1 base and the J segment 4 bases; nucleotides outside the gene matches: 7. The CDR3 is 15 residues long. Looked up from germline, CDR1 is SEHNR and CDR2 is FQNEAQ (reference sequence). This CDR3 is CASSLVVAGFYEQYF. DNA of the CDR3: TGTGCCAGCAGCTTAGTCGTAGCGGGTTTTTACGAGCAGTACTTC.

This sequence joins TRBV14 and TRBJ2-3; 7 bases are shared with TRBD2. The V and J ends lost 4 bases and 5 bases, in that order; junction bases with no gene match: 9. In germline, CDR1 is SGHDN, CDR2 FVKESK. The CDR3 spans 15 residues. CDR3 sequence: CASSLIAGVVDTQYF. The CDR3 region has the DNA TGTGCCAGCAGCCTGATTGCGGGAGTGGTAGATACGCAGTATTTT.

The chain combines TRBV9 with TRBJ2-1; 10 positions agree with TRBD2. With 3 bases clipped from V and 3 bases from J, the junction kept 3 bases outside the gene matches. CDR3 length: 15 residues. CDR1 and CDR2 (germline): SGDLS, YYNGEE. The CDR3 region is CASSEGLANYNEQFF. The CDR3 DNA is TGTGCCAGCAGCGAGGGACTAGCGAACTACAATGAGCAGTTCTTC. The full variable domain, with the rest looked up from reference TRBV9 and TRBJ2-1, is DSGVTQTPKHLITATGQRVTLRCSPRSGDLSVYWYQQSLDQGLQFLIQYYNGEERAKGNILERFSAQQFPDLHSELNLSSLELGDSALYFCASSEGLANYNEQFFGPGTRLTVL.

This rearrangement joins TRBV10-3 to TRBJ2-7; D unresolved. The CDR3 is 12 amino acids. Trimming stripped 0 bases from V and 5 bases from J, with 5 bases between. CDR1 is ENHRY, CDR2 SYGVKD, per germline. The CDR3 region is CAISESLNEQYF. CDR3 nucleotide sequence: TGTGCCATCAGTGAGTCTCTGAACGAGCAGTACTTC.

The chain is built from TRBV7-6 and TRBJ1-1; weak D call: TRBD1 (6 bases). Germline V gene sequence: CDR1 SGHVS, CDR2 FNYEAQ. Trimming removed 1 base at V and 4 bases at J, with 10 bases between. The CDR3 runs 14 residues. CDR3 sequence reads: CASSLVGALTEAFF. As DNA, the CDR3 is TGTGCCAGCAGCTTAGTGGGGGCCCTCACTGAAGCTTTCTTT. The full variable domain, with the rest looked up from reference TRBV7-6 and TRBJ1-1, is GAGVSQSPRYKVTKRGQDVALRCDPISGHVSLYWYRQALGQGPEFLTYFNYEAQQDKSGLPNDRFSAERPEGSISTLTIQRTEQRDSAMYRCASSLVGALTEAFFGQGTRLTVV.

V usage is TRBV7-2 and J usage is TRBJ2-7; D may be TRBD1 or TRBD2 (5 bases each). CDR3 length: 13 amino acids. CDR1 is SGHTA and CDR2 is FQGNSA in the germline V gene. Trimming left V 5 bases short and J 2 bases short, with 10 bases between. CDR3 DNA: TGTGCCAGCAGCCGGGACGCCACCTACGAGCAGTACTTC. Encoded protein: CASSRDATYEQYF.

This chain links TRBV18 with TRBJ1-2; 11 nucleotides agree with TRBD1. The V and J ends lost 3 bases and 6 bases, in that order; junction bases with no gene match: 15. The CDR3 extends over 18 amino acids. Germline lookup yields CDR1 KGHSH and CDR2 LQKENI. This CDR3 is CASSPAGTGGEKADGYTF. The CDR3 DNA follows: TGTGCCAGCTCACCGGCCGGGACAGGGGGAGAGAAAGCCGATGGCTACACCTTC.

V usage is TRBV18 and J usage is TRBJ2-7; unclear D gene. The V end was cut by 2 bases, the J end by 5 bases, with 7 bases between. Germline V CDR1 and CDR2: KGHSH, LQKENI. CDR3 length: 12 amino acids. Here the CDR3 reads CASSPSTHEQYF. The CDR3 region has the DNA TGTGCCAGCTCACCAAGTACCCACGAGCAGTACTTC.

This rearrangement joins TRBV19 to TRBJ1-5, with D perhaps matching TRBD1 (5 bases). V lost 10 bases and J 2 bases, leaving 15 bases between the germline ends. Germline loops: CDR1 LNHDA, CDR2 SQIVND (reference sequence). The CDR3 sequence is 14 residues long. The CDR3 DNA follows: TGTGCCACTAAGAGCAGGGACGGCAATCAGCCCCAGCATTTT. This translates into CATKSRDGNQPQHF.

The J gene is TRBJ1-5, the V gene TRBV7-2, with D unresolved. The CDR3 loop spans 13 amino acids. Germline CDR1 and CDR2: SGHTA and FQGNSA. Deletions cut 5 bases from V and 4 bases from J, with 9 bases between. This chain's CDR3 is CASSNRVNQPQHF. In nucleotides, the CDR3 is TGTGCCAGCAGCAACCGGGTAAATCAGCCCCAGCATTTT.

The chain joins TRBV28 to TRBJ1-3; D unclear. V dropped 6 bases and J dropped 3 bases, with 9 bases sitting between them. Germline values: CDR1 MDHEN, CDR2 SYDVKM. CDR3 length: 13 residues. The CDR3 DNA sequence: TGTGCCAGCAGCGGGGTCAATGGAAACACCATATATTTT. Its translation is CASSGVNGNTIYF.

This clone was observed a single time. The chain carries TRBV18 and TRBJ2-5, with D hard to call. This CDR3 contains 13 residues. Germline CDR1 reads KGHSH; CDR2 reads LQKENI. Trimming took off 6 bases at V and 1 base at J, with 9 bases between the two ends. The CDR3, as DNA: TGTGCCAGCTCCCCCGTCGCCCAAGAGACCCAGTACTTC. It codes for CASSPVAQETQYF.